This T cell receptor beta chain was documented in a study of radiotherapy plus CTLA-4 blockade in lung cancer. Whole-study findings and limits: In blood, early T cell clone dynamics reportedly predicted response best, together with interferon-beta.

Germline V gene data show CDR1 as SGDLS and CDR2 as YYNGEE. The CDR3 runs to 17 residues. Trimming removed 4 bases from V and 4 bases from J; junction bases left unmatched: 15. With regard to this clone: No antigen is known for it.

This table comes from immunoSEQ multiplex PCR, and its TCRdb copy is limited to in-frame clones, with some not included. The profile shows about 68,000 clones, 70% to 85% of them singletons. Material: peripheral blood, obtained from a patient treated with radiotherapy plus ipilimumab. The chain is built from TRBV9 and TRBJ1-2; 8 bases line up with TRBD1. The sequence was obtained from a human donor with non-small cell lung cancer who had a complete response to radiotherapy plus ipilimumab. As DNA, the CDR3 is TGTGCCAGCAGCCCCCGACAGGGGTCACCTGCCTCCTATGGCTACACCTTC. This sequence encodes CASSPRQGSPASYGYTF.